The 17 T cell receptor beta chains reported below all come from one sample, sequenced in a study of blood T cell repertoires in COVID-19. The data were produced by immunoSEQ multiplex PCR, yet TCRdb's version contains in-frame clones alone and is incomplete. This sample has roughly 150,000 clones, with 78% found just once. Specimen: PBMCs or T cells enriched from blood (not recorded which). All receptors derive from a woman aged 45-65 years who had recovered from COVID-19.

The gene calls are TRBV5-5 and TRBJ2-2; no firm D call. Germline loops: CDR1 SGHKS, CDR2 YYEKEE (reference sequence). Trimming pared 4 bases from V and 5 bases from J, leaving 24 bases between. The CDR3 has 18 residues. The DNA for the CDR3 is TGTGCCAGCAGCCCCCGATTGATACAGTTCGGCGAAACCGGGGAGCTGTTTTTT. This gives the protein CASSPRLIQFGETGELFF.

A note on this clone: Other nucleotide sequences in the sample specify the same CDR3. V and J are TRBV7-9 and TRBJ2-7; a possible D gene is TRBD2 (6 bases). The CDR3 runs to 14 residues. V was clipped by 0 bases and J by 1 base, with 7 bases between them. The V gene's germline CDR1 is SEHNR and CDR2 FQNEAQ (reference sequence). CDR3 DNA sequence: TGTGCCAGCAGCTTAGCGGGGACTTCCTACGAGCAGTACTTC. It is translated as CASSLAGTSYEQYF.

This clone was seen a handful of times. The gene calls are TRBV28 and TRBJ1-2; TRBD1 matches at 7 bases. Germline V lookup: CDR1 MDHEN, CDR2 SYDVKM. V gave up 6 bases and J gave up 4 bases; unmatched junction bases: 11. The CDR3 has 15 residues. CDR3 DNA: TGTGCCAGCAGCCCGAACAGGGGAGGAGGCTATGGCTACACCTTC. Translated: CASSPNRGGGYGYTF.

As DNA, the CDR3 is TGTGCCAGCAGTGCGGGGGGGGCGTATGGCTACACCTTC. Its translation: CASSAGGAYGYTF. The chain combines TRBV12-3 or TRBV12-4 with TRBJ1-2; D perhaps matches TRBD1 (6 bases). V was cut by 5 bases and J by 5 bases, with 12 bases left in between. This CDR3 spans 13 amino acids.

The chain recombines TRBV11-2 with TRBJ1-6, with D maybe TRBD1 (5 bases). Trimming pared 5 bases from V and 0 bases from J, leaving 14 bases between. Germline V CDR1 and CDR2: SGHAT, FQNNGV. The CDR3 totals 17 residues. CDR3 amino acids: CASSTSDTRSYNSPLHF. The CDR3 DNA is TGTGCCAGCAGCACGTCGGACACTCGCTCCTATAATTCACCCCTCCACTTT.

The chain links TRBV3-1 (or the pseudogene TRBV3-2) to TRBJ2-2; 12 positions match TRBD1. With V trimmed by 0 bases and J by 3 bases, 8 bases remained unmatched. The CDR3 runs 19 residues. Germline V CDR1 and CDR2: LGHDT, YNNKEL (reference sequence). CDR3 amino acids: CASSQDRGTGGEDTGELFF. CDR3 DNA: TGTGCCAGCAGCCAAGATAGAGGGACAGGGGGCGAGGACACCGGGGAGCTGTTTTTT.

The CDR3 DNA reads as TGTGCCAGCAGACGTTCATTGGGAGGGGGCACTGAAGCTTTCTTT. Residues: CASRRSLGGGTEAFF. The V and J genes are TRBV16 and TRBJ1-1; a weak D match, TRBD1 (6 bases). The germline V gene has CDR1 KGHSY and CDR2 FQNENV. Trimming took off 6 bases at V and 4 bases at J, with 18 bases between the two ends. The CDR3 spans 15 residues.

This chain joins TRBV4-2 and TRBJ2-2, with D possibly matching TRBD1 (5 bases). CDR3 size: 16 residues. Germline values: CDR1 LGHNA, CDR2 YNFKEQ. V lost 3 bases, J lost 4 bases, and 15 bases lay in between. The CDR3 coding sequence is TGTGCCAGCAGCCACGAGACAGCAGGGTTCACCGGGGAGCTGTTTTTT. Amino acid sequence: CASSHETAGFTGELFF.

V gene TRBV10-3 combines with J gene TRBJ1-3, with 8 bases fitting TRBD1. Trimming took 3 bases from V and 8 from J; bases not matched to a gene: 9. Per germline, CDR1 ENHRY and CDR2 SYGVKD. The CDR3 is 15 amino acids. The CDR3 here is CAISDEDREGDTIYF. CDR3 bases: TGTGCCATCAGTGATGAGGACAGGGAGGGGGACACCATATATTTT.

The chain joins TRBV4-1 to TRBJ1-5; no clear D. This CDR3 spans 14 amino acids. Trimming shortened V by 4 bases and J by 6 bases, and 13 bases separated the two germline ends. In germline, CDR1 is MGHRA, CDR2 YSYEKL. CDR3 nucleotide sequence: TGCGCCAGCAGCCCTACCGTGCGAAGTCAGCCCCAGCATTTT. Its translation is CASSPTVRSQPQHF.

In its sample, this clone was seen a few times. The chain combines TRBV4-1 with TRBJ1-2; 11 positions match TRBD1. Germline CDR1 reads MGHRA; CDR2 reads YSYEKL. V gave up 1 base and J gave up 4 bases; unmatched junction bases: 8. The CDR3 has 17 residues. The DNA of the CDR3 is TGCGCCAGCAGCCAAGGAGGCGGGACAGGGGGTAGCTATGGCTACACCTTC. Amino acids: CASSQGGGTGGSYGYTF.

This clone was seen once. V usage is TRBV24-1 and J usage is TRBJ1-2, with a weak D call TRBD1 (6 bases). Between the trimmed V and J ends, which lost 4 bases and 6 bases, there was a span of 17 bases. Germline V gene sequence: CDR1 KGHDR, CDR2 SFDVKD. This CDR3 is built from 15 residues. DNA of the CDR3: TGTGCCACCAGTGACGCCTTACCCACAGGGAATGGCTACACCTTC. It specifies CATSDALPTGNGYTF.

The CDR3 nucleotides read TGCGCCAGCAGCCTGAGGACAGTTGACACTGAAGCTTTCTTT. The encoded protein is CASSLRTVDTEAFF. The chain has TRBV5-1 and TRBJ1-1, with D possibly TRBD1 on 6 matching bases. The CDR3 sequence is 14 residues long. Between the trimmed V and J ends, which lost 4 bases and 3 bases, there was a span of 13 bases. Germline CDR1 SGHRS, CDR2 YFSETQ.

In this sample, this clone turned up many times. The genes are TRBV9 and TRBJ2-5; 8 bases agree with TRBD2. The CDR3 runs 15 residues. CDR1 and CDR2 from the germline V gene are SGDLS and YYNGEE. J gave up 4 bases and V 2 bases, and 7 bases lay outside the gene matches. The CDR3 nucleotides read TGTGCCAGCAGCGTCCCGGGACTAGGCTCAGAGACCCAGTACTTC. Its translation is CASSVPGLGSETQYF. Full variable domain (remainder filled in from reference TRBV9 and TRBJ2-5): DSGVTQTPKHLITATGQRVTLRCSPRSGDLSVYWYQQSLDQGLQFLIQYYNGEERAKGNILERFSAQQFPDLHSELNLSSLELGDSALYFCASSVPGLGSETQYFGPGTRLLVL.

The V gene is TRBV7-3, the J gene TRBJ2-1; possible D gene TRBD1, 6 bases. The CDR3 spans 13 residues. V shed 4 bases and J shed 7 bases, with 11 bases lying between them. Germline values: CDR1 SGHTA, CDR2 FQGTGA. The CDR3 region has the DNA TGTGCCAGCAGCTATTCAGGGGTTAATGAGCAGTTCTTC. Protein product: CASSYSGVNEQFF.

The J gene is TRBJ1-1, the V gene TRBV3-1 (or the pseudogene TRBV3-2); the match to TRBD1 covers 8 bases. This CDR3 has 13 amino acids. Germline V gives CDR1 LGHDT, CDR2 YNNKEL (reference sequence). V gave up 8 bases and J gave up 5 bases; unmatched junction bases: 7. CDR3 residues: CASGVRGRTEAFF. As DNA, the CDR3 is TGTGCCAGCGGCGTCAGGGGGCGGACTGAAGCTTTCTTT.

The rearrangement joins TRBV15 to TRBJ2-1; 9 bases align to TRBD1. Germline V gives CDR1 LNHNV, CDR2 YYDKDF (reference sequence). The junction had 3 bases not matched to a gene; V was cut back by 3 bases and J by 0 bases. This CDR3 contains 16 residues. The CDR3 loop is CATSRDRGFSYNEQFF. CDR3 in DNA: TGTGCCACCAGCAGGGACAGGGGATTCTCCTACAATGAGCAGTTCTTC.